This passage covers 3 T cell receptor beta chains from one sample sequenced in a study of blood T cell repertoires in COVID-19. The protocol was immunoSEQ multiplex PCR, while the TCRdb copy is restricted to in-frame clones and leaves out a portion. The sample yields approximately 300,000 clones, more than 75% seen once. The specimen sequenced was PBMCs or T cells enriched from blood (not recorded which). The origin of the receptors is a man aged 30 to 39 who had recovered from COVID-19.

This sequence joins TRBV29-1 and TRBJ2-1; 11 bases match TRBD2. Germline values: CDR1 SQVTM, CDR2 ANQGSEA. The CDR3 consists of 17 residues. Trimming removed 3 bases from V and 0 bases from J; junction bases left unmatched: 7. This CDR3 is CSVDGTSGGVSYNEQFF. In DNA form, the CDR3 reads TGCAGCGTTGATGGGACTAGCGGTGGGGTCTCCTACAATGAGCAGTTCTTC.

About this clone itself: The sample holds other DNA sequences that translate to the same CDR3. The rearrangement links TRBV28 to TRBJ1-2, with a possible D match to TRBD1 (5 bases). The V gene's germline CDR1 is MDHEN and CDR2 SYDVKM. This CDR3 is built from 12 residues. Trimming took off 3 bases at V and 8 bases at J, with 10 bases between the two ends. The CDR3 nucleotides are TGTGCCAGCAGTTTTCAGGGTTACGGCTACACCTTC. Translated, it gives CASSFQGYGYTF.

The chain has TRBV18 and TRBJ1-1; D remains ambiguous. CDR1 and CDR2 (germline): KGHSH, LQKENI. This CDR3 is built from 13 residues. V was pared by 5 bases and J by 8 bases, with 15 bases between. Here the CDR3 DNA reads TGTGCCAGCTCAACATCGCCGGAGCTCGAAGCTTTCTTT. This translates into CASSTSPELEAFF.